Shown below are 18 T cell receptor beta chains from a single sample sequenced in a study of OX40 agonist ivuxolimab in advanced cancers. Some clones are missing from TCRdb's copy, which holds only in-frame ones; the method was immunoSEQ multiplex PCR. The sample gives fewer than 90,000 clones, 92% of which show up once; 2.8% is in the top ten. The material sequenced was CD4+ or CD8+ T cells sorted from blood, taken in a trial of the OX40 agonist ivuxolimab. The receptors derive from an adult with an advanced solid tumor such as melanoma, head and neck, liver or kidney cancer.

V gene TRBV5-1 combines with J gene TRBJ2-7; perhaps D is TRBD1 or TRBD2 (5 bases each). In germline, CDR1 is SGHRS, CDR2 YFSETQ. The CDR3 covers 15 residues. V lost 7 bases, J lost 3 bases, and 20 bases lay in between. The CDR3 sequence: CASSSTGTTYYEQYF. CDR3 nucleotide sequence: TGCGCCAGCTCGTCGACCGGGACGACCTACTACGAGCAGTACTTC.

The chain uses TRBV29-1 and TRBJ1-2; possible D gene TRBD1, 5 bases. Trimming removed 1 base from V and 0 bases from J, with 9 bases in between. Per the germline V gene, CDR1 is SQVTM and CDR2 is ANQGSEA. This CDR3 comprises 14 residues. Here the CDR3 reads CSVEGQGTNYGYTF. The CDR3, as DNA: TGCAGCGTTGAAGGGCAGGGCACTAACTATGGCTACACCTTC.

The gene calls are TRBV4-2 and TRBJ2-2; D unresolved. The CDR3 is 16 amino acids. Germline V gene data show CDR1 as LGHNA and CDR2 as YNFKEQ. V lost 4 bases, J lost 4 bases, and 16 bases lay in between. In DNA, the CDR3 is TGTGCCAGCAGCCCCCGGATAGGGTTCGGCACCGGGGAGCTGTTTTTT. It translates to CASSPRIGFGTGELFF.

The rearrangement links TRBV15 to TRBJ1-5, with TRBD1 identical over 9 bases. From germline, CDR1 is LNHNV and CDR2 YYDKDF (reference sequence). The trim removed 0 bases at V and 4 bases at J, leaving 7 bases unmatched. The CDR3 consists of 17 residues. As DNA, the CDR3 is TGTGCCACCAGCAGAGACTCCCGGGACAGGGAGAATCAGCCCCAGCATTTT. Its protein is CATSRDSRDRENQPQHF.

For the CDR3, the DNA is TGTGCCAGCACCGACCGCCCCTATAATTCACCCCTCCACTTT. This encodes CASTDRPYNSPLHF. This chain uses TRBV28 with TRBJ1-6; D not resolved. CDR1 MDHEN and CDR2 SYDVKM come from the germline V gene. The CDR3 is made up of 14 amino acids. The germline V and J ends were trimmed by 7 bases and 2 bases, with 9 bases remaining between them. The variable domain in full, completed from reference TRBV28 and TRBJ1-6, reads DVKVTQSSRYLVKRTGEKVFLECVQDMDHENMFWYRQDPGLGLRLIYFSYDVKMKEKGDIPEGYSVSREKKERFSLILESASTNQTSMYLCASTDRPYNSPLHFGNGTRLTVT.

A single count supports this clone. CDR3 region: CASSLPGTAMNTEAFF. As DNA, the CDR3 is TGCGCCAGCAGCTTACCCGGGACAGCCATGAACACTGAAGCTTTCTTT. The chain employs TRBV5-1 and TRBJ1-1, with TRBD1 matching 7 bases. J was trimmed by 0 bases and V by 2 bases; bases with no gene match: 7. The CDR3 is made up of 16 amino acids. Germline lookup yields CDR1 SGHRS and CDR2 YFSETQ.

A few counts support this clone. This chain uses TRBV19 with TRBJ1-1, with D tentatively TRBD1 (6 bases). V was cut by 7 bases and J by 11 bases, with 17 bases left in between. Germline V CDR1 and CDR2: LNHDA, SQIVND (reference sequence). The CDR3 covers 12 residues. CDR3: CASTQRGLLAFF. CDR3 in DNA: TGTGCCAGTACGCAACGGGGGCTGTTGGCTTTCTTT. Combining the CDR3 with reference TRBV19 and TRBJ1-1 gives the whole variable domain DGGITQSPKYLFRKEGQNVTLSCEQNLNHDAMYWYRQDPGQGLRLIYYSQIVNDFQKGDIAEGYSVSREKKESFPLTVTSAQKNPTAFYLCASTQRGLLAFFGQGTRLTVV.

The chain has TRBV5-6 and TRBJ1-5; D is unresolved. Germline loops: CDR1 SGHDT, CDR2 YYEEEE. This CDR3 is built from 16 residues. Trimming removed 1 base from V and 6 bases from J, with 17 bases in between. The DNA of the CDR3 is TGTGCCAGCAGCTTGTTCAGACTCGGAAGTTTTCAGCCCCAGCATTTT. Translation: CASSLFRLGSFQPQHF.

The rearrangement uses TRBV6-6 and TRBJ1-4; weak D call: TRBD1 (6 bases). CDR3 length equals 15 residues. Trimming pared 5 bases from V and 5 bases from J, leaving 15 bases between. Germline CDR1 reads MNHNY; CDR2 reads SVGAGI (reference sequence). This CDR3 reads CASSGLGGGNEKLFF. For the CDR3, the DNA is TGTGCCAGCAGTGGCCTCGGGGGGGGCAATGAAAAACTGTTTTTT.

About this clone itself: The germline gene is not matched at one end of the junction; a read error may be the cause. The chain is built from TRBV2 and TRBJ2-7; 9 bases line up with TRBD2. The V gene's germline CDR1 is SNHLY and CDR2 FYNNEI. The CDR3 contains 12 residues. The CDR3 sequence is CASSEAAGGHLF. The CDR3 DNA sequence: TGTGCCAGCAGTGAAGCAGCGGGAGGTCACCTATTC.

The rearrangement links TRBV5-1 to TRBJ1-1; TRBD1 aligns across 8 bases. V shed 4 bases and J 3 bases; nucleotides not matched to a gene: 5. Germline CDR1 SGHRS, CDR2 YFSETQ. The CDR3 contains 14 residues. CDR3 nucleotide sequence: TGCGCCAGCAGCAACCAGGGGGCGCACACTGAAGCTTTCTTT. Its protein is CASSNQGAHTEAFF. The full variable domain, rest sourced from reference TRBV5-1 and TRBJ1-1, is KAGVTQTPRYLIKTRGQQVTLSCSPISGHRSVSWYQQTPGQGLQFLFEYFSETQRNKGNFPGRFSGRQFSNSRSEMNVSTLELGDSALYLCASSNQGAHTEAFFGQGTRLTVV.

This clone was detected only once. The chain combines TRBV15 with TRBJ2-5, with D perhaps assigned TRBD1 or TRBD2 (5 bases each). There are 13 residues in the CDR3. Germline V CDR1 and CDR2: LNHNV, YYDKDF (reference sequence). V was pared by 5 bases and J by 5 bases, with 12 bases between. CDR3 coding DNA: TGTGCCACCAGCCGGGGACCCGCTGAGACCCAGTACTTC. Protein product: CATSRGPAETQYF.

The chain recombines TRBV6-6 with TRBJ1-5; a possible D gene is TRBD1 (6 bases). CDR1 is MNHNY, CDR2 SVGAGI, per germline (reference sequence). V shed 2 bases and J shed 6 bases, with 14 bases lying between them. CDR3 length: 15 amino acids. CDR3: CASSYLWGAGQPQHF. CDR3 nucleotides: TGTGCCAGCAGTTACCTCTGGGGGGCCGGTCAGCCCCAGCATTTT.

The genes are TRBV7-2 and TRBJ2-5, with 11 nucleotides matching TRBD2. CDR3 length: 15 residues. The V and J ends lost 10 bases and 0 bases, in that order; junction bases with no gene match: 7. The germline V gene has CDR1 SGHTA and CDR2 FQGNSA. The CDR3 DNA sequence: TGTGCCACCGTCCGGACTAGCGGGCACCAAGAGACCCAGTACTTC. Protein product: CATVRTSGHQETQYF.

This sequence joins TRBV13 and TRBJ2-5, with 13 bases fitting TRBD2. The CDR3 runs to 16 residues. Germline V lookup: CDR1 PRHDT, CDR2 FYEKMQ (reference sequence). V shed 4 bases and J 2 bases; nucleotides not matched to a gene: 4. The CDR3 DNA is TGTGCCAGCAGCTCCCGGACTAGCGGGGGTCAAGAGACCCAGTACTTC. This codes for CASSSRTSGGQETQYF.

The V call is TRBV6-6, the J call TRBJ1-5, with no clear D. Trimming took 6 bases from V and 4 from J, leaving 13 bases between them. Germline CDR1 is MNHNY and CDR2 is SVGAGI (reference sequence). The CDR3 has 14 residues. CDR3 sequence reads: CASSTHQVNQPQHF. The CDR3, as DNA: TGTGCCAGCAGCACTCATCAGGTTAATCAGCCCCAGCATTTT.

V gene TRBV18 combines with J gene TRBJ2-6; the D gene is possibly TRBD2 (6 bases). Germline V CDR1 and CDR2: KGHSH, LQKENI. V was clipped by 6 bases and J by 0 bases, with 18 bases between them. CDR3 size: 18 residues. CDR3 sequence: CASSPSGGIHSGANVLTF. The CDR3 nucleotides read TGTGCCAGCTCCCCCTCGGGCGGGATTCACTCTGGGGCCAACGTCCTGACTTTC.

The J gene is TRBJ1-1, the V gene TRBV6-5; D perhaps matches TRBD1 (5 bases). Germline-derived CDR1 and CDR2 are MNHEY and SVGAGI. This CDR3 is built from 12 residues. V lost 5 bases to trimming and J lost 11 bases, with 15 bases between them. CDR3 sequence reads: CASSEAGRRAFF. For the CDR3, the DNA is TGTGCCAGCAGTGAGGCGGGGCGCCGGGCTTTCTTT.